A selection of T cell receptor beta chains follows, all from one sample in a study of blood T cell repertoires in COVID-19. The method was immunoSEQ multiplex PCR; TCRdb's version includes in-frame clones alone and lacks a portion of them. The sample carries approximately 240,000 clones, around 80% recorded once. The sample taken for sequencing was peripheral blood. The receptors come from a woman aged 25-40 years with COVID-19, enrolled during active disease. CDR3s include the opening cysteine and the closing phenylalanine or tryptophan. The D gene is left open where the match is weak. A row's size may be missing; if present it is once, few, many or a size class.

v_gene	d_gene	j_gene	abundance	CDR3aa	CDR3nt
TRBV24-1	TRBD1	TRBJ1-2	NA	CATSDPGTGYGYTF	TGTGCCACCAGTGACCCCGGGACAGGCTATGGCTACACCTTC
TRBV5-4	TRBD2	TRBJ2-2	NA	CASSLAQAGGPNTGELFF	TGTGCCAGCAGCTTGGCCCAGGCGGGAGGGCCGAACACCGGGGAGCTGTTTTTT
TRBV5-8	NA	TRBJ1-5	NA	CASSPGHHSNQPQHF	TGTGCCAGCAGCCCCGGACACCATAGCAATCAGCCCCAGCATTTT
TRBV6-2/TRBV6-3	NA	TRBJ1-2	NA	CASSRIDGGGYTF	TGTGCCAGCAGTCGGATCGATGGGGGCGGCTACACCTTC
TRBV2	NA	TRBJ1-1	NA	CASNGPKQVDGNTEAFF	TGTGCCAGCAACGGGCCAAAACAGGTTGACGGGAACACTGAAGCTTTCTTT
TRBV5-4	NA	TRBJ1-2	NA	CASSFTDRDMGKTF	TGTGCCAGCAGCTTTACAGACCGGGACATGGGGAAGACCTTC
TRBV2	NA	TRBJ2-7	NA	CASSEGRGSSYEQYF	TGTGCCAGCAGTGAAGGTAGAGGCAGCTCCTACGAGCAGTACTTC
TRBV15	NA	TRBJ1-4	NA	CATSRGEATGSEKLFF	TGTGCCACCAGCAGAGGAGAGGCTACAGGGTCTGAAAAACTGTTTTTT
TRBV7-7	TRBD2	TRBJ2-1	NA	CASSLSLAGANNEQFF	TGTGCCAGCAGCTTAAGTCTAGCGGGAGCAAACAATGAGCAGTTCTTC
TRBV5-1	NA	TRBJ2-1	NA	CASRSGPEQFF	TGCGCCAGCAGGTCAGGGCCCGAGCAGTTCTTC
TRBV19	NA	TRBJ1-3	few	CASRETALGNTIYF	TGTGCCAGTAGGGAGACAGCCCTTGGAAACACCATATATTTT
TRBV4-3	NA	TRBJ2-1	many	CASSQESPAISYNEQFF	TGCGCCAGCAGCCAAGAATCCCCCGCTATATCCTACAATGAGCAGTTCTTC
TRBV9	NA	TRBJ2-2	NA	CASSVDEGSTGELFF	TGTGCCAGCAGCGTAGATGAGGGTAGCACCGGGGAGCTGTTTTTT
TRBV9	NA	TRBJ2-7	NA	CASSATQGTYEQYF	TGTGCCAGCAGCGCCACTCAGGGGACCTACGAGCAGTACTTC
TRBV18	NA	TRBJ1-4	NA	CASSAETGINEKLFF	TGTGCCAGCTCAGCTGAAACAGGAATTAATGAAAAACTGTTTTTT
TRBV18	TRBD1	TRBJ2-3	NA	CASSPPLGQGRTDTQYF	TGTGCCAGCTCACCACCGCTGGGACAGGGACGGACAGATACGCAGTATTTT
TRBV19	NA	TRBJ2-7	NA	CASSIDLGQSYEQYF	TGTGCCAGTAGTATAGATCTTGGCCAATCCTACGAGCAGTACTTC
TRBV4-3	TRBD2	TRBJ2-3	NA	CASSQSTSGRTDTQYF	TGCGCCAGCAGCCAGTCGACTAGCGGGAGGACAGATACGCAGTATTTT
TRBV19	NA	TRBJ2-2	NA	CASTVFGEETGELFF	TGTGCCAGCACTGTGTTCGGGGAGGAGACCGGGGAGCTGTTTTTT
TRBV2	TRBD1	TRBJ1-2	NA	CASSVGQVVNYGYTF	TGTGCCAGCAGTGTGGGACAGGTCGTTAACTATGGCTACACCTTC
TRBV9	TRBD2	TRBJ2-7	NA	CASSTHPGGEQYF	TGTGCCAGCAGCACCCACCCGGGAGGGGAGCAGTACTTC
TRBV7-2	TRBD1	TRBJ1-4	NA	CASSRTGGGSNEKLFF	TGTGCCAGCAGCAGGACAGGGGGCGGCTCTAATGAAAAACTGTTTTTT
TRBV18	TRBD1	TRBJ1-2	NA	CASSLDRELWGYTF	TGTGCCAGCTCACTGGACAGGGAACTATGGGGCTACACCTTC
TRBV6-2/TRBV6-3	NA	TRBJ1-1	NA	CASSRGGLTEAFF	TGTGCCAGCAGTAGGGGGGGATTGACTGAAGCTTTCTTT
TRBV21-1	NA	TRBJ1-1	NA	CASSEKPRPWSQTGAMNTEAFF	TGTGCCAGCAGCGAAAAACCCAGACCGTGGTCCCAGACAGGAGCAATGAACACTGAAGCTTTCTTT
TRBV7-2	TRBD2	TRBJ2-1	NA	CASSSVRGGRDNEQFF	TGTGCCAGCAGCTCGGTGCGGGGGGGCAGGGACAATGAGCAGTTCTTC
TRBV9	TRBD2	TRBJ2-3	NA	CASSSRATSGGAEATQYF	TGTGCCAGCAGCTCTAGGGCCACTAGCGGGGGGGCCGAGGCTACGCAGTATTTT
TRBV4-3	NA	TRBJ1-4	NA	CASSQDAGRPGLFF	TGCGCCAGCAGCCAAGACGCTGGGCGCCCCGGACTGTTTTTT
TRBV18	NA	TRBJ2-7	NA	CASSPTTDNEQYF	TGTGCCAGCTCACCAACGACAGACAACGAGCAGTACTTC
TRBV20-1	NA	TRBJ1-4	NA	CSASRDFNEKLFF	TGCAGTGCTAGTAGGGACTTTAATGAAAAACTGTTTTTT
TRBV6-5	NA	TRBJ2-7	NA	CASSYGPSYEQYF	TGTGCCAGCAGCTACGGGCCCTCCTACGAGCAGTACTTC
TRBV7-9	NA	TRBJ2-3	NA	CASSFPKTAMGGGTYTQYF	TGTGCCAGCAGCTTCCCTAAGACAGCGATGGGGGGAGGAACATATACGCAGTATTTT
TRBV7-9	NA	TRBJ2-5	NA	CASSLRQLDQETQYF	TGTGCCAGCAGCTTAAGACAGTTAGACCAAGAGACCCAGTACTTC
TRBV7-2	NA	TRBJ1-2	NA	CASSSIPGIIYGYTF	TGTGCCAGCAGCTCCATACCCGGGATTATCTATGGCTACACCTTC
TRBV5-6	TRBD1	TRBJ2-7	NA	CASSGDRETDEQYF	TGTGCCAGCAGCGGGGACAGGGAGACCGACGAGCAGTACTTC
TRBV25-1	NA	TRBJ2-1	NA	CASSEPTVASEQFF	TGTGCCAGCAGCGAACCGACAGTGGCTAGTGAGCAGTTCTTC
TRBV9	NA	TRBJ2-3	NA	CASGRGTDTQYF	TGTGCCAGTGGCAGGGGCACAGATACGCAGTATTTT
TRBV5-5	TRBD1	TRBJ1-5	few	CASSLEMGGTGNNQPQHF	TGTGCCAGCAGCTTGGAAATGGGGGGGACAGGGAACAATCAGCCCCAGCATTTT
TRBV15	TRBD2	TRBJ2-1	NA	CATSSWTSDNEQFF	TGTGCCACCAGCAGCTGGACTAGCGACAACGAGCAGTTCTTC
TRBV7-9	TRBD1	TRBJ1-5	NA	CASSPGTGGPQPQHF	TGTGCCAGCAGCCCCGGGACAGGGGGCCCTCAGCCCCAGCATTTT
TRBV14	NA	TRBJ2-6	NA	CASSQERAPGANVLTF	TGTGCCAGCAGCCAAGAGCGGGCCCCTGGGGCCAACGTCCTGACTTTC
TRBV7-9	NA	TRBJ2-1	NA	CASSFRSGDNEQFF	TGTGCCAGCAGCTTTCGTTCCGGGGACAATGAGCAGTTCTTC
TRBV21-1	NA	TRBJ1-1	once	CASSHPGGEAFF	TGTGCCAGCAGCCACCCGGGGGGTGAAGCTTTCTTT
TRBV27	NA	TRBJ2-7	NA	CASSPLTSWSREQYF	TGTGCCAGCAGTCCTCTTACCTCCTGGTCTCGGGAGCAGTACTTC
TRBV29-1	TRBD1	TRBJ1-2	NA	CSVVGGAGQGLLGFGYTF	TGCAGCGTTGTAGGGGGAGCGGGACAGGGTCTCCTCGGGTTTGGCTACACCTTC
TRBV7-9	NA	TRBJ2-6	NA	CASSLVAGANVLTF	TGTGCCAGCAGCTTAGTAGCTGGGGCCAACGTCCTGACTTTC
TRBV11-2	TRBD2	TRBJ2-3	NA	CASSRGLAGTDTQYF	TGTGCCAGCAGCCGGGGACTAGCGGGCACAGATACGCAGTATTTT
TRBV7-2	NA	TRBJ1-1	NA	CASSLQALHTENTEAFF	TGTGCCAGCAGCTTACAGGCTTTACACACAGAAAACACTGAAGCTTTCTTT
TRBV9	TRBD2	TRBJ2-1	NA	CASSVGSSGMGYNEQFF	TGTGCCAGCAGCGTAGGTAGTAGCGGGATGGGCTACAATGAGCAGTTCTTC